Below, 10 T cell receptor beta chains from the same sample are listed, as sequenced in a study of cytomegalovirus exposure and HLA in healthy donors. The PCR ran on 60 Vbeta and 13 Jbeta primers. Generated by immunoSEQ multiplex PCR, the TCRdb table keeps only in-frame clones and is missing some. Its listing shows roughly 120,000 clones. The sample taken for sequencing was PBMCs. The receptors were sampled from a man aged 18 to 29 in good health and CMV-seronegative.

The chain couples TRBV5-1 to TRBJ2-5, with 9 nucleotides matching TRBD2. This CDR3 has 16 amino acids. V lost 4 bases and J lost 4; bases outside the gene matches: 11. Germline V gene lookup returns CDR1 SGHRS and CDR2 YFSETQ. The CDR3 DNA sequence: TGCGCCAGCAGCAACCAACCTGCGGGAGGGCGAGAGACCCAGTACTTC. Amino acid sequence: CASSNQPAGGRETQYF.

The J gene is TRBJ2-5, the V gene TRBV30; 9 positions match TRBD1. The end of the DNA is better explained by TRBJ2-7, so the J call may be wrong. Germline values: CDR1 GTSNPN, CDR2 SVGIG (reference sequence). The CDR3 runs 11 residues. The CDR3 DNA reads as TGTGCCATGGACAGGGGATACGAGCAGTACTTC. This translates into CAMDRGYEQYF.

V usage is TRBV27 and J usage is TRBJ2-7, with TRBD2 matching 10 bases. V shed 3 bases and J 4 bases; nucleotides not matched to a gene: 6. The CDR3 totals 15 residues. The germline CDR1 and CDR2 sequences are MNHEY and SMNVEV (reference sequence). The CDR3 bases are TGTGCCAGCAGTTTTCTGGCTAGCGGGAGTTACGAGCAGTACTTC. Amino acid sequence: CASSFLASGSYEQYF.

The chain joins TRBV5-1 to TRBJ2-3, with TRBD2 matching 9 bases. V lost 4 bases to trimming and J lost 1 base; unmatched junction nucleotides: 4. Germline V CDR1 and CDR2: SGHRS, YFSETQ. The CDR3 length is 15 residues. The CDR3 DNA is TGCGCCAGCAGCCTCCGGACTAGCGGCACAGATACGCAGTATTTT. This gives the protein CASSLRTSGTDTQYF.

The chain links TRBV30 to TRBJ2-7; D perhaps matches TRBD2 (5 bases). The CDR3 sequence is 11 residues long. V was clipped by 8 bases and J by 3 bases, with 11 bases between them. Germline V gene lookup returns CDR1 GTSNPN and CDR2 SVGIG (reference sequence). CDR3 sequence reads: CAGERIYEQYF. For the CDR3, the DNA is TGTGCCGGGGAGCGCATCTACGAGCAGTACTTC.

The J gene is TRBJ2-7, the V gene TRBV27, with TRBD2 identical over 8 bases. The CDR3 contains 16 residues. Per the germline V gene, CDR1 is MNHEY and CDR2 is SMNVEV (reference sequence). V shed 6 bases, J shed 0 bases, and the junction held 10 bases outside the gene matches. The DNA for the CDR3 is TGTGCCAGCAGCCGCACCGCCGGGACTAGCTCCTACGAGCAGTACTTC. Translation gives CASSRTAGTSSYEQYF.

The gene calls are TRBV7-9 and TRBJ1-5, with TRBD1 identical over 8 bases. Germline lookup yields CDR1 SEHNR and CDR2 FQNEAQ (reference sequence). This CDR3 contains 15 residues. J gave up 3 bases and V 0 bases, and 1 base lay outside the gene matches. The CDR3 is CASSLAGQANQPQHF. The CDR3 DNA reads TGTGCCAGCAGCTTAGCGGGACAGGCCAATCAGCCCCAGCATTTT.

The chain recombines TRBV5-1 with TRBJ2-7; 8 nucleotides agree with TRBD2. CDR1 SGHRS and CDR2 YFSETQ come from the germline V gene. The CDR3 is 14 amino acids. V was clipped by 6 bases and J by 7 bases; unmatched bases: 12. The CDR3 nucleotides are TGCGCCAGCACTATAGCGGGACCCGTTCATGAGCAGTACTTC. This gives the protein CASTIAGPVHEQYF. Variable domain in full (rest from reference TRBV5-1 and TRBJ2-7): KAGVTQTPRYLIKTRGQQVTLSCSPISGHRSVSWYQQTPGQGLQFLFEYFSETQRNKGNFPGRFSGRQFSNSRSEMNVSTLELGDSALYLCASTIAGPVHEQYFGPGTRLTVT.

This rearrangement joins TRBV6-1 to TRBJ2-7; perhaps TRBD2 as D (5 bases). Germline-derived CDR1 and CDR2 are MNHNS and SASEGT. V lost 4 bases, J lost 3 bases, and 16 bases lay in between. The length of the CDR3 is 15 residues. The CDR3 DNA reads as TGTGCCAGCAGTGTCATGGGAGACCGAATCTACGAGCAGTACTTC. It translates to CASSVMGDRIYEQYF.

The chain couples TRBV5-1 to TRBJ2-2; 11 bases are a match to TRBD2. The CDR3 is 16 residues long. The germline V gene has CDR1 SGHRS and CDR2 YFSETQ. The V segment lost 4 bases and the J segment 2 bases; nucleotides outside the gene matches: 4. CDR3 sequence reads: CASSLGLAVNTGELFF. In DNA, the CDR3 is TGCGCCAGCAGCCTGGGACTAGCGGTTAACACCGGGGAGCTGTTTTTT. Supplemented by reference TRBV5-1 and TRBJ2-2, the full variable domain reads KAGVTQTPRYLIKTRGQQVTLSCSPISGHRSVSWYQQTPGQGLQFLFEYFSETQRNKGNFPGRFSGRQFSNSRSEMNVSTLELGDSALYLCASSLGLAVNTGELFFGEGSRLTVL.